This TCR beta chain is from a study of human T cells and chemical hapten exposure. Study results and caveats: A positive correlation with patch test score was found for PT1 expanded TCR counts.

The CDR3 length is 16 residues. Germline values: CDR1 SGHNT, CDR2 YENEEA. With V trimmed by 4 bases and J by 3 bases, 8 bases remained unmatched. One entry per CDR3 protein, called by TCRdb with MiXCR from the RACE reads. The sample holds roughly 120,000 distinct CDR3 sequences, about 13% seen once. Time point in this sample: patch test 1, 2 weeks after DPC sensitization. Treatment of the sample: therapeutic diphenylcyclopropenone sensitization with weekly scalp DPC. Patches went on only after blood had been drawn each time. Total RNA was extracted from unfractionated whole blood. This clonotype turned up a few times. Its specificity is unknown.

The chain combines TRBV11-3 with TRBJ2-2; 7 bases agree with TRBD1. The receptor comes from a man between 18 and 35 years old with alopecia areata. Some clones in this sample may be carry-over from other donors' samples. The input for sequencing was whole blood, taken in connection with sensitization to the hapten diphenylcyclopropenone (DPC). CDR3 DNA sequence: TGTGCCAGCAGCTACGCAGGGGGTAGTCACACCGGGGAGCTGTTTTTT. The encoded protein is CASSYAGGSHTGELFF.